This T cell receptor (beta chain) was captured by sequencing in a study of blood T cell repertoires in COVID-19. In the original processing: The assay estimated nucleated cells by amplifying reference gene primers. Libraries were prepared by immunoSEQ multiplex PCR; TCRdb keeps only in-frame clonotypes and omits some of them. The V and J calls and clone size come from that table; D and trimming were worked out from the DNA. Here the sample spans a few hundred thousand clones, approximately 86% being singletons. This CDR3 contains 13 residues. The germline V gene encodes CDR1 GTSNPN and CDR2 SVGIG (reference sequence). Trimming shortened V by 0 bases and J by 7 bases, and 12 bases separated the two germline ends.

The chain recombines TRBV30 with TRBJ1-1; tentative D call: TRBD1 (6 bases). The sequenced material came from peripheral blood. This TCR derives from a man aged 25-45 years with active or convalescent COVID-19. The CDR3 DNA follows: TGTGCCTGGAGTGTTGGGGGGGCCGGTGAAGCTTTCTTT. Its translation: CAWSVGGAGEAFF.